The clone carrying this T cell receptor (beta chain) has a count of ten or more. The sample belongs to a study of blood T cell repertoires in COVID-19. Turning to the study itself: The United States, Italy and Spain supplied acute and convalescent COVID-19 samples.

In the original processing: Estimates of nucleated cell counts were drawn from the amplification of reference gene primers. Only in-frame clones appear in the TCRdb table, and some are missing; sequencing was by immunoSEQ multiplex PCR. Clonal size and the V and J genes are those of that table, whereas D and trimming came from the DNA. There are hundreds of thousands of clones in the sample; around four fifths occur only once, and 2.6% lies in the top ten. The CDR3 covers 16 residues. Germline CDR1 LGHDT, CDR2 YNNKEL (reference sequence). V was clipped by 5 bases and J by 0 bases, with 14 bases between them.

V usage is TRBV3-1 (or the pseudogene TRBV3-2) and J usage is TRBJ1-3, with a weak D call TRBD1 (5 bases). This TCR was sampled from a woman aged 70-85 years with active or convalescent COVID-19. The sample comprised peripheral blood. CDR3 nucleotide sequence: TGTGCCAGCAGCAAAGGGCGGGGGGGCTCTGGAAACACCATATATTTT. Translating it yields CASSKGRGGSGNTIYF.